The 24 T cell receptor beta chains reported below all come from one sample, sequenced in a study of blood T cell repertoires in COVID-19. Method: immunoSEQ multiplex PCR; TCRdb's copy keeps in-frame clones and lacks some. The table has 240,000 or so clones, around 86% seen once. The sequencing input was peripheral blood. Every receptor here comes from a woman aged 70-85 years with active or convalescent COVID-19.

The chain couples TRBV6-6 to TRBJ2-1, with 8 bases that match TRBD2. Germline V lookup: CDR1 MNHNY, CDR2 SVGAGI (reference sequence). J was trimmed by 8 bases and V by 6 bases; bases with no gene match: 15. The CDR3 is made up of 16 amino acids. The CDR3 sequence: CASSPLNRGGIYEQFF. The CDR3 bases are TGTGCCAGCAGCCCCTTGAATCGGGGGGGTATCTATGAGCAGTTCTTC.

The gene calls are TRBV6-6 and TRBJ2-7, with 10 bases lining up with TRBD1. Germline V gives CDR1 MNHNY, CDR2 SVGAGI (reference sequence). Trimming removed 6 bases from V and 0 bases from J; junction bases left unmatched: 2. CDR3 size: 14 residues. CDR3 nucleotide sequence: TGTGCCAGCAGGGGGACAGGGGACTCCTACGAGCAGTACTTC. Protein sequence: CASRGTGDSYEQYF.

The chain uses TRBV18 and TRBJ1-2; D might be TRBD1 (5 bases). V was shortened by 3 bases and J by 5 bases, with 10 bases between the two germline ends. Germline CDR1 KGHSH, CDR2 LQKENI. This CDR3 comprises 13 residues. In DNA form, the CDR3 reads TGTGCCAGCTCACCCTCGGAGGGGTATGGCTACACCTTC. Protein sequence: CASSPSEGYGYTF.

On this clone itself: The sample carries other DNA sequences with the same CDR3. The gene calls are TRBV6-2 or TRBV6-3 and TRBJ2-1; D unresolved. The CDR3 extends over 13 amino acids. Germline lookup yields CDR1 MNHEY and CDR2 SVGEGT. Trimming removed 0 bases from V and 5 bases from J, with 5 bases in between. DNA for the CDR3: TGTGCCAGCAGTTACTCAGCGCACAATGAGCAGTTCTTC. This sequence encodes CASSYSAHNEQFF.

The table lists this clone with a count of one. The J gene is TRBJ2-5, the V gene TRBV9; TRBD2 matches 8 bases. Germline V gives CDR1 SGDLS, CDR2 YYNGEE. The CDR3 runs to 17 residues. J gave up 2 bases and V 4 bases, and 13 bases lay outside the gene matches. CDR3 bases: TGTGCCAGCAGCCCTCCCGGACTAGCAGGACCTCAAGAGACCCAGTACTTC. Encoded protein: CASSPPGLAGPQETQYF. Full variable domain (missing parts from reference TRBV9 and TRBJ2-5): DSGVTQTPKHLITATGQRVTLRCSPRSGDLSVYWYQQSLDQGLQFLIQYYNGEERAKGNILERFSAQQFPDLHSELNLSSLELGDSALYFCASSPPGLAGPQETQYFGPGTRLLVL.

This chain's CDR3 is CASSGGLSGTDTQYF. DNA for the CDR3: TGTGCCAGCAGTGGGGGACTCAGCGGCACAGATACGCAGTATTTT. The chain employs TRBV2 and TRBJ2-3; D perhaps matches TRBD2 (6 bases). The CDR3 is made up of 15 amino acids. The germline V and J ends were trimmed by 4 bases and 1 base, with 12 bases remaining between them. Germline V gene lookup returns CDR1 SNHLY and CDR2 FYNNEI.

The chain links TRBV7-3 to TRBJ2-3, with TRBD2 identical over 7 bases. The trim removed 5 bases at V and 2 bases at J, leaving 7 bases unmatched. Germline V gene data show CDR1 as SGHTA and CDR2 as FQGTGA. This CDR3 spans 15 amino acids. CDR3: CASSPGGTYTDTQYF. The CDR3 DNA follows: TGTGCCAGCAGCCCCGGGGGGACCTACACAGATACGCAGTATTTT.

This clone was seen a handful of times. This chain joins TRBV10-3 and TRBJ1-1; maybe TRBD1 (6 bases). The V gene lost 4 bases and the J gene lost 3 bases, with 6 bases spanning the gap. The CDR3 length is 12 residues. In germline, CDR1 is ENHRY, CDR2 SYGVKD. DNA of the CDR3: TGTGCCATCAGTGCAGGGGACACTGAAGCTTTCTTT. This translates into CAISAGDTEAFF.

The V and J genes are TRBV6-6 and TRBJ1-1; D remains ambiguous. This CDR3 has 12 amino acids. V dropped 7 bases and J dropped 0 bases, with 6 bases sitting between them. Per the germline V gene, CDR1 is MNHNY and CDR2 is SVGAGI (reference sequence). The CDR3 sequence is CASTVLNTEAFF. The CDR3 coding sequence is TGTGCCAGCACGGTACTGAACACTGAAGCTTTCTTT.

The chain uses TRBV9 and TRBJ1-3, with 8 bases that match TRBD1. Looked up from germline, CDR1 is SGDLS and CDR2 is YYNGEE. The CDR3 loop spans 15 amino acids. Trimming at V came to 3 bases and at J to 2 bases, leaving 4 bases not matched to a gene. CDR3 DNA: TGTGCCAGCAGCGGAATGGACAGGGCTGGAAACACCATATATTTT. Its translation: CASSGMDRAGNTIYF.

This clone was seen more than once but under ten times. The chain links TRBV6-5 to TRBJ1-1; TRBD1 is a possible D gene (6 bases). The V gene's germline CDR1 is MNHEY and CDR2 SVGAGI. This CDR3 is built from 13 residues. The germline V and J ends were trimmed by 7 bases and 13 bases, with 22 bases remaining between them. DNA of the CDR3: TGTGCCAGCACCCCTGGGGGCGCTCCCCGAGATTTCTTT. This encodes CASTPGGAPRDFF.

This chain uses TRBV4-1 with TRBJ2-5, with 8 bases aligning to TRBD1. The CDR3 runs 16 residues. V was clipped by 2 bases and J by 2 bases; unmatched bases: 7. Germline V lookup: CDR1 MGHRA, CDR2 YSYEKL. The CDR3 DNA is TGCGCCAGCAGCCAAATCCCAGGGGGCTGGCAAGAGACCCAGTACTTC. It is translated as CASSQIPGGWQETQYF.

V usage is TRBV3-1 (or the pseudogene TRBV3-2) and J usage is TRBJ1-5, with D tentatively TRBD1 (5 bases). The CDR3 length is 16 residues. CDR1 is LGHDT and CDR2 is YNNKEL in the germline V gene (reference sequence). The V end lost 0 bases, the J end lost 1 base, and 10 bases lay between the germline ends. CDR3 nucleotide sequence: TGTGCCAGCAGCCAAGAGCAGGGTTGGAGCAATCAGCCCCAGCATTTT. Translation: CASSQEQGWSNQPQHF.

The V call is TRBV11-2, the J call TRBJ2-7, with D perhaps matching TRBD2 (6 bases). The CDR3 runs to 16 residues. V lost 6 bases and J 5 bases, leaving 23 bases between the germline ends. Germline CDR1 is SGHAT and CDR2 is FQNNGV. CDR3 sequence: CASSHASGRRVHEQYF. The CDR3 DNA reads as TGTGCCAGCAGTCATGCCTCGGGGAGGAGGGTCCACGAGCAGTACTTC.

The V and J genes are TRBV5-1 and TRBJ1-6; the match to TRBD1 covers 9 bases. CDR1 is SGHRS and CDR2 is YFSETQ in the germline V gene. The CDR3 has 15 residues. Trimming took 0 bases from V and 7 from J; bases not matched to a gene: 2. CDR3 bases: TGCGCCAGCAGCTTGGGGGGGACAGGGAATTCACCCCTCCACTTT. Amino acid sequence: CASSLGGTGNSPLHF. Complete variable domain (other parts from reference TRBV5-1 and TRBJ1-6): KAGVTQTPRYLIKTRGQQVTLSCSPISGHRSVSWYQQTPGQGLQFLFEYFSETQRNKGNFPGRFSGRQFSNSRSEMNVSTLELGDSALYLCASSLGGTGNSPLHFGNGTRLTVT.

The rearrangement uses TRBV6-5 and TRBJ1-1, with D possibly being TRBD1 (6 bases). The CDR3 contains 15 residues. Trimming cost V 10 bases and J 1 base, with 19 bases left between them. Germline V gene lookup returns CDR1 MNHEY and CDR2 SVGAGI. The CDR3 spells CATLPGGGPNTEAFF. CDR3 nucleotides: TGTGCCACACTTCCAGGCGGGGGGCCGAACACTGAAGCTTTCTTT.

This rearrangement joins TRBV14 to TRBJ2-1; D is perhaps TRBD1 (5 bases). Germline loops: CDR1 SGHDN, CDR2 FVKESK. Trimming took off 0 bases at V and 6 bases at J, with 18 bases between the two ends. The length of the CDR3 is 17 residues. The CDR3 loop is CASSQDPTWAQANEQFF. Written as DNA, the CDR3 is TGTGCCAGCAGCCAAGATCCTACTTGGGCACAGGCCAATGAGCAGTTCTTC.

This chain links TRBV5-8 with TRBJ1-2; a weak D match, TRBD1 (5 bases). The CDR3 runs 16 residues. Trimming took 4 bases from V and 6 from J, leaving 22 bases between them. Per the germline V gene, CDR1 is SGHTS and CDR2 is YDEGEE. CDR3 protein: CASSLGFQGFLDGYTF. The CDR3 bases are TGTGCCAGCAGCCTGGGCTTCCAGGGCTTCCTCGATGGCTACACCTTC.

This chain joins TRBV13 and TRBJ2-2, with a possible D match to TRBD1 (6 bases). V gave up 5 bases and J gave up 5 bases, with 15 bases separating them. This CDR3 spans 15 amino acids. Germline V gives CDR1 PRHDT, CDR2 FYEKMQ (reference sequence). The DNA for the CDR3 is TGTGCCAGCAGCAAGCCACAGGGCGGTACCGGGGAGCTGTTTTTT. Its translation is CASSKPQGGTGELFF.

The V and J genes are TRBV7-2 and TRBJ2-3; tentatively, D is TRBD2 (6 bases). The V and J ends lost 4 bases and 8 bases respectively, with 19 bases between them. Looked up from germline, CDR1 is SGHTA and CDR2 is FQGNSA. The CDR3 is 15 residues long. Here the CDR3 DNA reads TGTGCCAGCAGCTATGCTGGAGGCGGGATCCGTACGCAGTATTTT. Its translation: CASSYAGGGIRTQYF.

This chain links TRBV24-1 with TRBJ2-2; TRBD1 matches at 9 bases. The J segment lost 3 bases and the V segment lost 5 bases, leaving 12 bases of the junction unmatched. Germline V gives CDR1 KGHDR, CDR2 SFDVKD. The CDR3 is 18 amino acids. The CDR3 bases are TGTGCCACCAGTGGCCCCACACCGGGACAGGGAGACACCGGGGAGCTGTTTTTT. It encodes CATSGPTPGQGDTGELFF.

The rearrangement joins TRBV15 to TRBJ1-3, with 9 bases fitting TRBD1. The germline gives CDR1 LNHNV, CDR2 YYDKDF (reference sequence). The CDR3 is 15 amino acids. V shed 7 bases and J 2 bases; nucleotides not matched to a gene: 6. In DNA form, the CDR3 reads TGTGCCACCACTCAGGGACAGGGCCCTGGAAACACCATATATTTT. Protein: CATTQGQGPGNTIYF. The variable domain in full, with the rest retrieved from reference TRBV15 and TRBJ1-3, is DAMVIQNPRYQVTQFGKPVTLSCSQTLNHNVMYWYQQKSSQAPKLLFHYYDKDFNNEADTPDNFQSRRPNTSFCFLDIRSPGLGDTAMYLCATTQGQGPGNTIYFGEGSWLTVV.

This chain uses TRBV5-1 with TRBJ2-5; 10 positions match TRBD1. The trim removed 3 bases at V and 3 bases at J, leaving 2 bases unmatched. Germline V gene lookup returns CDR1 SGHRS and CDR2 YFSETQ. The CDR3 is made up of 14 amino acids. The CDR3 spells CASSWGTGEETQYF. CDR3 DNA sequence: TGCGCCAGCAGCTGGGGGACAGGGGAAGAGACCCAGTACTTC.

The chain uses TRBV10-1 and TRBJ1-5; 9 bases align to TRBD1. CDR3 length: 15 amino acids. With 9 bases clipped from V and 1 base from J, the junction kept 7 bases outside the gene matches. Germline CDR1 WNHNN, CDR2 SYGVQD (reference sequence). This CDR3 is CARRNRGLSNQPQHF. CDR3 sequence (DNA): TGCGCCAGAAGAAACAGGGGGCTAAGCAATCAGCCCCAGCATTTT.